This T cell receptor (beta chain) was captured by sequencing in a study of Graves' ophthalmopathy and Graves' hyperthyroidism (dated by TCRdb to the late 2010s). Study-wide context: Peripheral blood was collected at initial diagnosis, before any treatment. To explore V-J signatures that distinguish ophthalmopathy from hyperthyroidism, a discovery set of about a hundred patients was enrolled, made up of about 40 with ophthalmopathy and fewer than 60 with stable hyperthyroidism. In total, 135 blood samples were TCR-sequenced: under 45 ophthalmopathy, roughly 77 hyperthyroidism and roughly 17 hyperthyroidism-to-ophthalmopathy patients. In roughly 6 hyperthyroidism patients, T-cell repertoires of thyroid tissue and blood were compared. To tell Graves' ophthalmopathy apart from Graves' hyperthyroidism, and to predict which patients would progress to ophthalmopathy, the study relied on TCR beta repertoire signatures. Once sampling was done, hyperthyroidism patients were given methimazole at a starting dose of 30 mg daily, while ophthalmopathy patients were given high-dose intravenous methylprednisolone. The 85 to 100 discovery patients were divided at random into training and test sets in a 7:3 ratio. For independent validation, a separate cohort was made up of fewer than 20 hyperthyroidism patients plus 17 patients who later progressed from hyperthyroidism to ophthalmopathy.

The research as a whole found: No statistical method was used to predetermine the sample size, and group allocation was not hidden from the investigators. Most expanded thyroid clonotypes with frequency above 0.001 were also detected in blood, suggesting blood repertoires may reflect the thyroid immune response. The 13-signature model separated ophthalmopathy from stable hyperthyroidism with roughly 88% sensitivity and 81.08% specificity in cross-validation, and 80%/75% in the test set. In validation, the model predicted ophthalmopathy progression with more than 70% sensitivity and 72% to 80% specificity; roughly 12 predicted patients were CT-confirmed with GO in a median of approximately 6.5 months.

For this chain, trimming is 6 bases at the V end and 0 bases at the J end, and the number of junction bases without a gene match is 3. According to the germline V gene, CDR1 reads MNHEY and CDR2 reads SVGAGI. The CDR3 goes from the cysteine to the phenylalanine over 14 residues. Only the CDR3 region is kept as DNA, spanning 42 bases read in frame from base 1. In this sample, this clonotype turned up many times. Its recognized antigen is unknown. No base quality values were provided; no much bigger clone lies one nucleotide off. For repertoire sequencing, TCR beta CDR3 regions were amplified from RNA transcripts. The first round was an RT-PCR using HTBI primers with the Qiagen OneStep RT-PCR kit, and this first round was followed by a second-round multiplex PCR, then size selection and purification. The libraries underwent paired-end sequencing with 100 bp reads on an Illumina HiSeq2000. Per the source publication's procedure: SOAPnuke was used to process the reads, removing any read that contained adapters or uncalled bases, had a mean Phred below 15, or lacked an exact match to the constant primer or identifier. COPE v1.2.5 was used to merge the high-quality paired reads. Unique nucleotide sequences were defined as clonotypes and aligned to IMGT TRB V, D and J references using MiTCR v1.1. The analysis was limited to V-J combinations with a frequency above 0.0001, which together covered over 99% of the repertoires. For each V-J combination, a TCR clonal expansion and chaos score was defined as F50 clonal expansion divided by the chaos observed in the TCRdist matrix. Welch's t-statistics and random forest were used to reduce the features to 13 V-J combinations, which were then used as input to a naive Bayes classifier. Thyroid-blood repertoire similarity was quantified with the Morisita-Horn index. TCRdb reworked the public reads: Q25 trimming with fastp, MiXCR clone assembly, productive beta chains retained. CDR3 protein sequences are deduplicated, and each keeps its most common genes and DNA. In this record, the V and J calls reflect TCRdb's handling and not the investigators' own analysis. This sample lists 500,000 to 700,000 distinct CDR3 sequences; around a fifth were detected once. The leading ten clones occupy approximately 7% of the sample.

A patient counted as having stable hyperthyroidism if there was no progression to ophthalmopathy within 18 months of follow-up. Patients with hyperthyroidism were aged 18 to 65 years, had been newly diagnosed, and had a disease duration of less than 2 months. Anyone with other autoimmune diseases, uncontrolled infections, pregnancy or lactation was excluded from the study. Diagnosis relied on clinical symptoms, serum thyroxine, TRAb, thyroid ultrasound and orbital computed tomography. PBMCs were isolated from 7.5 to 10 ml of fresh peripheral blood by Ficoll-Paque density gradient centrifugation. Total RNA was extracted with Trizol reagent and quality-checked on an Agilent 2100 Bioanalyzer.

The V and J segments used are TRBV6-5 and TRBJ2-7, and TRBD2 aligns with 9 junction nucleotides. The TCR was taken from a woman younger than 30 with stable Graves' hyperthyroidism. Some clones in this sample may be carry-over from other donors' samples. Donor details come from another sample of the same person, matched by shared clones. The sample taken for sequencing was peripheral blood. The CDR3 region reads CASRTSGSSYEQYF. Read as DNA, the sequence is TGTGCCAGCAGGACTAGCGGTAGCTCCTACGAGCAGTACTTC.